The 26 T cell receptor beta chains reported below all come from one sample, sequenced in a study of read filtering for tumor transcriptome and immune sequencing. Molecular barcoded adaptors covering alpha/delta and beta/gamma chains were used on about 390 ng RNA. TCRdb redid the calling of the reads with MiXCR, one entry per CDR3 protein. The table shows around 20,000 distinct CDR3 sequences, with more than 20% occurring only once. The sequencing input was a population of CD138-negative cells sorted from bone marrow. Receptors originate from a donor aged 40 or older with multiple myeloma.

Notes on this clonotype: One end of the junction varies from germline; a read error may be responsible. The rearrangement joins TRBV29-1 to TRBJ2-3, with TRBD2 identical over 11 bases. The CDR3 sequence is 16 residues long. Germline V gene sequence: CDR1 SQVTM, CDR2 ANQGSEA. The CDR3 spells CSVARLAGTSTDAQYF. The DNA for the CDR3 is TGCAGCGTTGCACGACTAGCGGGAACTAGCACAGATGCGCAGTATTTT.

In this sample, this clonotype turned up a few times. The V and J genes are TRBV6-1 and TRBJ2-3; TRBD1 aligns across 7 bases. CDR3 size: 15 residues. V shed 7 bases and J 0 bases; nucleotides not matched to a gene: 7. Germline values: CDR1 MNHNS, CDR2 SASEGT. CDR3 sequence (DNA): TGTGCCAGCATAACGAGGGGACAGAGCACAGATACGCAGTATTTT. It translates to CASITRGQSTDTQYF.

There are many counts of this clonotype. The chain employs TRBV20-1 and TRBJ2-3; 11 bases line up with TRBD2. CDR1 is DFQATT and CDR2 is SNEGSKA in the germline V gene (reference sequence). V was clipped by 1 base and J by 1 base; unmatched bases: 4. CDR3 length: 16 amino acids. CDR3 amino acids: CSARAGTSGRTDTQYF. CDR3 bases: TGCAGTGCTAGAGCTGGGACTAGCGGCCGCACAGATACGCAGTATTTT.

This clonotype has just a few counts. J is TRBJ1-6 and V is TRBV20-1; the D gene is possibly TRBD1 (5 bases). V gave up 6 bases and J gave up 10 bases, with 19 bases separating them. Germline V CDR1 and CDR2: DFQATT, SNEGSKA (reference sequence). The CDR3 totals 14 residues. CDR3 nucleotides: TGCAGTGCCCAGACACAGGCCGAGGTCTCACCCCTCCACTTT. Its translation: CSAQTQAEVSPLHF.

By frequency in the sample, this clonotype is medium-sized. The chain uses TRBV3-1 and TRBJ2-5; weak D call: TRBD2 (5 bases). V shed 1 base and J shed 3 bases, with 6 bases lying between them. The CDR3 contains 13 residues. Germline loops: CDR1 LGHDT, CDR2 YNNKEL (reference sequence). The chain's CDR3 is CASSQGLKETQYF. The DNA of the CDR3 is TGTGCCAGCAGCCAAGGACTAAAAGAGACCCAGTACTTC.

This clonotype appeared a few times. DNA of the CDR3: TGTGCCTGGGGAGGTAATGAAAAACTGTTTTTT. As protein: CAWGGNEKLFF. The rearrangement uses TRBV30 and TRBJ1-4; no clear D. Germline V gene lookup returns CDR1 GTSNPN and CDR2 SVGIG (reference sequence). The CDR3 runs 11 residues. The germline V and J ends were trimmed by 5 bases and 4 bases, with 5 bases remaining between them.

This clonotype was detected a few times. The chain combines TRBV28 with TRBJ2-7, with 9 bases matching TRBD2. The CDR3 runs 14 residues. Germline lookup yields CDR1 MDHEN and CDR2 SYDVKM. J was trimmed by 5 bases and V by 7 bases; bases with no gene match: 9. CDR3 nucleotide sequence: TGTGCCAGCACCGACCGGACTAGCGTGGACGAGCAGTACTTC. Protein product: CASTDRTSVDEQYF.

DNA for the CDR3: TGTGCCAGCCGGGGTCCGCGACAGACCTACAATGAGCAGTTCTTC. Translation: CASRGPRQTYNEQFF. The chain combines TRBV13 with TRBJ2-1; D possibly uses TRBD1 or TRBD2 (5 bases each). This CDR3 contains 15 residues. From germline, CDR1 is PRHDT and CDR2 FYEKMQ (reference sequence). With 8 bases removed from V and 2 bases from J, the gap between germline ends came to 16 bases.

Notes on this clonotype: A much larger clonotype is one base distant, so this may be a read error. The rearrangement uses TRBV7-2 and TRBJ2-3, with TRBD2 identical over 10 bases. This CDR3 region has 15 residues. Germline assignment: CDR1 SGHTA and CDR2 FQGNSA. CDR3 loop: CASSPGLADTDTLYF. The DNA of the CDR3 is TGTGCCAGCAGCCCAGGACTAGCGGATACAGATACGCTGTATTTT.

In DNA, the CDR3 is TGCGCCAGCAGCCCGGGACTAGCGGGAGACGTGGAGACCCAGTACTTC. The encoded protein is CASSPGLAGDVETQYF. The chain combines TRBV5-1 with TRBJ2-5, with 14 positions matching TRBD2. Germline trimming cut 4 bases from V and 5 bases from J; bases unmatched to any gene: 7. CDR3 length equals 16 residues. Germline V CDR1 and CDR2: SGHRS, YFSETQ.

With respect to this clonotype: Given a much more abundant clone one base away, this may be a read error. The chain links TRBV20-1 to TRBJ2-1; D gene uncertain. The germline gives CDR1 DFQATT, CDR2 SNEGSKA (reference sequence). There are 14 residues in the CDR3. The germline V and J ends were trimmed by 5 bases and 6 bases, with 17 bases remaining between them. DNA of the CDR3: TGCAGTGCTCTTCCGGGTGGGTCAGGCAATGAGCAGTTCTTC. Residues: CSALPGGSGNEQFF.

This sequence joins TRBV20-1 and TRBJ1-1; 12 bases agree with TRBD1. This CDR3 has 16 residues. Per the germline V gene, CDR1 is DFQATT and CDR2 is SNEGSKA (reference sequence). The ends lost 2 bases at V and 1 base at J; junction bases unmatched: 5. The CDR3, as DNA: TGCAGTGCTAGACCGGGACAGGGGGCGGCGAACACTGAAGCTTTCTTT. Protein: CSARPGQGAANTEAFF.

To note about this clonotype: A much larger clone lies one base from this, so it may be a read error. The rearrangement links TRBV7-3 to TRBJ2-3, with TRBD1 matching 8 bases. The CDR3 totals 14 residues. CDR1 is SGHTA and CDR2 is FQGTGA in the germline V gene. J was trimmed by 4 bases and V by 5 bases; bases with no gene match: 5. CDR3: CASSGTGVPDTQYF. The CDR3 DNA reads TGTGCCAGCAGCGGGACAGGCGTCCCAGATACGCAGTATTTT.

This clonotype came up many times. Mismatch with germline at one junction end may stem from a read error. The rearrangement links TRBV6-4 to TRBJ2-1; possibly TRBD2 for D (6 bases). This CDR3 region has 13 residues. CDR1 and CDR2 (germline): MRHNA, SNTAGT. CDR3 protein: CASSDAGTPPYLF. The CDR3 nucleotides are TGTGCCAGCAGTGACGCAGGGACTCCGCCTTATCTCTTC.

This clonotype has at least ten counts. This chain uses TRBV7-2 with TRBJ2-3; 10 bases fit TRBD2. Germline loops: CDR1 SGHTA, CDR2 FQGNSA. After removal of 3 bases from V and 5 bases from J, the junction contained 5 bases not matched to a gene. The CDR3 runs to 15 residues. The CDR3 protein is CASSFLAGVVDTQYF. CDR3 bases: TGTGCCAGCAGCTTCCTAGCGGGAGTGGTAGATACGCAGTATTTT.

This clonotype was recorded a few times. The chain recombines TRBV30 with TRBJ2-2; D is unclear. Trimming took 0 bases from V and 7 from J, leaving 12 bases between them. The CDR3 loop spans 14 amino acids. Germline V CDR1 and CDR2: GTSNPN, SVGIG (reference sequence). The CDR3: CAWSVVPRGGELFF. DNA for the CDR3: TGTGCCTGGAGTGTAGTCCCGAGAGGCGGGGAGCTGTTTTTT.

On this clonotype: A much larger clone differs from this one at a single base, so this may be a read error. CDR3 sequence reads: CASSQNRDTQCF. The CDR3 DNA sequence: TGTGCCAGCAGCCAAAACCGAGATACGCAGTGTTTT. The chain couples TRBV7-2 to TRBJ2-3; no firm D call. From germline, CDR1 is SGHTA and CDR2 FQGNSA. CDR3 length: 12 amino acids.

This clonotype has more than one count but fewer than ten. The chain is built from TRBV11-2 and TRBJ2-7; D remains unclear. The CDR3 is 10 residues long. With 1 base removed from V and 9 bases from J, the gap between germline ends came to 4 bases. Germline values: CDR1 SGHAT, CDR2 FQNNGV. The DNA for the CDR3 is TGTGCCAGCAGCTTAGTGGCGCAGTACTTC. Translation: CASSLVAQYF.

This clonotype was picked up many times. This sequence joins TRBV7-2 and TRBJ2-3, with TRBD2 matching 9 bases. The CDR3 is 19 residues long. The germline CDR1 and CDR2 sequences are SGHTA and FQGNSA. Trimming at V came to 5 bases and at J to 2 bases, leaving 17 bases not matched to a gene. The CDR3 sequence: CASSLRGGRAQVLTDTQYF. The CDR3 DNA sequence: TGTGCCAGCAGCCTCCGGGGCGGGAGGGCCCAAGTGCTCACAGATACGCAGTATTTT.

This clonotype occurred many times. This chain joins TRBV29-1 and TRBJ2-1; D unresolved. CDR1 is SQVTM and CDR2 is ANQGSEA in the germline V gene. V was clipped by 4 bases and J by 5 bases, with 12 bases between them. The CDR3 consists of 13 residues. The CDR3 nucleotides are TGCAGCGTTGTAGTAGGCAGAAACAATGAGCAGTTCTTC. As protein: CSVVVGRNNEQFF.

The chain uses TRBV28 and TRBJ2-7; 7 bases align to TRBD2. The CDR3 runs 16 residues. V was clipped by 1 base and J by 6 bases; unmatched bases: 12. The germline CDR1 and CDR2 sequences are MDHEN and SYDVKM. CDR3 coding DNA: TGTGCCAGCAGTTTATCACGCCGCGGGAGTGACTGCGAGCAGTACTTC. Protein sequence: CASSLSRRGSDCEQYF.

This clonotype was recorded a few times. The DNA for the CDR3 is TGTGCCTGGAGTTTCGTCAATGAGCAGTTCTTC. Protein product: CAWSFVNEQFF. The chain employs TRBV30 and TRBJ2-1, with D unresolved. Germline V gives CDR1 GTSNPN, CDR2 SVGIG (reference sequence). This CDR3 region has 11 residues. Trimming shortened V by 2 bases and J by 6 bases, and 5 bases separated the two germline ends. The whole variable domain, filled in from reference TRBV30 and TRBJ2-1, reads SQTIHQWPATLVQPVGSPLSLECTVEGTSNPNLYWYRQAAGRGLQLLFYSVGIGQISSEVPQNLSASRPQDRQFILSSKKLLLSDSGFYLCAWSFVNEQFFGPGTRLTVL.

With regard to this clonotype: Since a much larger clone is just one base distant, this may be a read error. The genes are TRBV28 and TRBJ2-5; 7 nucleotides align to TRBD1. Germline CDR1 reads MDHEN; CDR2 reads SYDVKM. The CDR3 has 16 residues. V lost 5 bases and J lost 7; bases outside the gene matches: 16. The CDR3 coding sequence is TGTGCCAGCAGTAGTTTTAACAGGGGAGCGCGCGGGACCCAGTACTTC. It specifies CASSSFNRGARGTQYF.

This clonotype was detected many times. The chain has TRBV29-1 and TRBJ2-7; 7 bases are a match to TRBD1. From germline, CDR1 is SQVTM and CDR2 ANQGSEA. The V and J ends lost 5 bases and 0 bases, in that order; junction bases with no gene match: 4. CDR3 length: 13 residues. The CDR3 protein is CSVLTGHSYEQYF. The CDR3 coding sequence is TGCAGCGTTCTGACAGGGCACTCCTACGAGCAGTACTTC.

At least ten counts were recorded for this clonotype. V gene TRBV29-1 combines with J gene TRBJ1-2; perhaps TRBD1 as D (5 bases). The germline CDR1 and CDR2 sequences are SQVTM and ANQGSEA. The V gene lost 5 bases and the J gene lost 4 bases, with 11 bases spanning the gap. The CDR3 totals 12 residues. The CDR3 DNA follows: TGCAGCGTTACCCAGGGAGCCTATGGCTACACCTTC. Protein: CSVTQGAYGYTF.

This chain links TRBV15 with TRBJ2-1, with D possibly being TRBD2 (6 bases). CDR1 is LNHNV and CDR2 is YYDKDF in the germline V gene (reference sequence). V lost 3 bases and J lost 9, with 15 bases in between. This CDR3 has 14 residues. CDR3 coding DNA: TGTGCCACCAGCAGGGGCGGGGTTAACACTGAGCAGTTCTTC. As protein: CATSRGGVNTEQFF.